The sequence of this T cell receptor (beta chain) was determined in a study of OX40 agonist ivuxolimab in advanced cancers. Study summary: Prior anti-PD-1, anti-PD-L1 or anti-CTLA-4 therapy did not bar entry, and less than 50% had some. Study conclusions and caveats: At 0.1 to 3.0 mg/kg, CD4+ and CD8+ blood T cells expanded clonally by week 6. There were, on average, more expanded clones in CD8+ T cells than in CD4+.

Blood draws occurred at baseline, cycle 4 day 1, and cycle 7 day 1. TCRdb keeps only in-frame clones here, not all; method: immunoSEQ multiplex PCR. The sample lists about 72,000 clones, 80% to 90% seen once, with 0.94% in the top ten. Regarding this clone: Antigen: not known.

This CDR3 is built from 14 residues. CDR1 is MNHEY, CDR2 SMNVEV, per germline (reference sequence). V shed 5 bases, J shed 7 bases, and the junction held 7 bases outside the gene matches. This material consisted of CD4+ or CD8+ T cells sorted from blood, taken in a trial of the OX40 agonist ivuxolimab. This sequence was found in an adult with an advanced solid tumor such as melanoma, head and neck, liver or kidney cancer. This chain connects TRBV27 to TRBJ2-7, with 11 bases fitting TRBD1. The DNA for the CDR3 is TGTGCCAGCAGTAAGGGACAGGGGGTAGGTGAGCAGTACTTC. The encoded protein is CASSKGQGVGEQYF.